This entry describes one T cell receptor (beta chain). TCRdb keeps only in-frame clones here, not all; method: immunoSEQ multiplex PCR. The sample includes 2,500 to 3,500 clones, roughly 91% of them seen just once. These data are taken from a study of graft-versus-host responses after intestinal transplantation. CDR1 LNHDA and CDR2 SQIVND come from the germline V gene (reference sequence). V lost 3 bases and J 2 bases, leaving 8 bases between the germline ends. CDR3 length: 14 residues. The source was bone marrow, collected less than 400 days after transplant. This TCR was sampled from a human patient who received an intestinal transplant, so some T cells may come from the graft donor. This chain joins TRBV19 and TRBJ2-4; TRBD1 might be the D (5 bases). The CDR3: CASSIKGSKNIQYF. In nucleotides, the CDR3 is TGTGCCAGTAGTATCAAGGGGTCCAAAAACATTCAGTACTTC.